Below are 29 T cell receptor beta chains sequenced from a single sample in a study of early T cells in non-severe SARS-CoV-2 infection. TCRdb processed the 5' RACE reads anew with MiXCR; each CDR3 protein has one entry. The profile shows approximately 71,000 distinct CDR3 sequences, around 12% of them singletons. Sequencing input: whole blood. The receptors shown here come from an adult who was a healthcare worker with PCR-confirmed SARS-CoV-2 infection or an uninfected control (not recorded which).

The gene calls are TRBV6-5 and TRBJ2-1; the D gene is possibly TRBD2 (7 bases). V lost 2 bases to trimming and J lost 9 bases, with 11 bases between them. The CDR3 contains 13 residues. CDR1 and CDR2 from the germline V gene are MNHEY and SVGAGI. CDR3 protein: CASSYEGGSEQFF. The CDR3 coding sequence is TGTGCCAGCAGTTACGAGGGGGGGAGTGAGCAGTTCTTC.

This clonotype was detected many times. In DNA, the CDR3 is TGTGCCAGCAGTCAGGGCCACATCTACGAGCAGTACTTC. Protein: CASSQGHIYEQYF. The genes are TRBV21-1 and TRBJ2-7; TRBD2, the D gene given by the table, was not confirmed from the DNA. TRBV21-1 is shown as a pseudogene. CDR3 length: 13 residues.

The chain recombines TRBV6-6 with TRBJ1-5, with a weak D call TRBD1 (5 bases). This CDR3 comprises 13 residues. CDR1 and CDR2 (germline): MNHNY, SVGAGI (reference sequence). Trimming stripped 5 bases from V and 3 bases from J, with 8 bases between. CDR3 DNA: TGTGCCAGCAGTGACGGACACAATCAGCCCCAGCATTTT. Its protein product is CASSDGHNQPQHF.

A few counts support this clonotype. The rearrangement links TRBV11-2 to TRBJ1-1, with a tentative D call TRBD1 (5 bases). From germline, CDR1 is SGHAT and CDR2 FQNNGV. The CDR3 contains 15 residues. V lost 4 bases to trimming and J lost 4 bases, with 16 bases between them. The CDR3 region is CASSSTFTGGTEAFF. The CDR3 bases are TGTGCCAGCAGCTCCACCTTCACGGGGGGCACTGAAGCTTTCTTT.

This clonotype has only a few counts. The V call is TRBV20-1, the J call TRBJ2-5, with D perhaps matching TRBD2 (6 bases). The germline V gene encodes CDR1 DFQATT and CDR2 SNEGSKA (reference sequence). This CDR3 comprises 12 residues. V was pared by 6 bases and J by 1 base, with 9 bases between. The CDR3 DNA follows: TGCAGTGCCCGGGACTTCCAAGAGACCCAGTACTTC. Protein: CSARDFQETQYF.

The rearrangement joins TRBV3-1 to TRBJ2-5, with D hard to call. Looked up from germline, CDR1 is LGHDT and CDR2 is YNNKEL (reference sequence). Trimming pared 1 base from V and 5 bases from J, leaving 8 bases between. CDR3 length: 13 amino acids. The CDR3 nucleotides are TGTGCCAGCAGCCAAGCCCTCATGGAGACCCAGTACTTC. Translation gives CASSQALMETQYF.

The table lists this clonotype with a few counts. V is TRBV6-2 or TRBV6-3 and J is TRBJ2-7; 9 bases fit TRBD1. The CDR3 totals 14 residues. CDR1 and CDR2 (germline): MNHEY, SVGEGT. With V trimmed by 2 bases and J by 6 bases, 5 bases remained unmatched. The CDR3 is CASSYGTGIAEQYF. CDR3 in DNA: TGTGCCAGCAGTTACGGGACAGGGATCGCCGAGCAGTACTTC.

This clonotype was seen only a few times. The V gene is TRBV12-3 or TRBV12-4, the J gene TRBJ2-2, with TRBD1 identical over 9 bases. CDR3 length: 16 residues. The trim removed 7 bases at V and 5 bases at J, leaving 11 bases unmatched. The CDR3, as DNA: TGTGCCAGCACTCGAGGGGGACAGGGCTTAACCGGGGAGCTGTTTTTT. This encodes CASTRGGQGLTGELFF.

This clonotype was seen just once. A much more abundant neighbour one base away suggests this may be a read error. The chain combines TRBV12-3 or TRBV12-4 with TRBJ2-2; no clear D gene. CDR3 size: 13 residues. Trimming removed 7 bases at V and 7 bases at J, with 13 bases between. The CDR3 coding sequence is TGTGCCAGCAAGGACGCTCGGCACGGGGAGCTGTTTTTT. It translates to CASKDARHGELFF.

This clonotype has a handful of counts. Relative to the germline gene, one junction end is altered; a read error may explain this. This chain links TRBV11-3 with TRBJ1-1; the D gene is possibly TRBD1 (5 bases). The CDR3 extends over 14 amino acids. Germline values: CDR1 SGHNT, CDR2 YENEEA. CDR3 in DNA: TGTGCCAGCAGCTTAGATGGGGGGAACACTGAAGCCTTCTTT. Its protein product is CASSLDGGNTEAFF.

This clonotype was counted ten times or more. The chain couples TRBV30 to TRBJ1-4; perhaps TRBD1 as D (6 bases). Trimming stripped 4 bases from V and 8 bases from J, with 20 bases between. The CDR3 is 15 amino acids. CDR1 GTSNPN and CDR2 SVGIG come from the germline V gene (reference sequence). CDR3 sequence reads: CAWTSGQPSVEKLFF. In DNA, the CDR3 is TGTGCCTGGACTTCCGGACAGCCAAGTGTCGAAAAACTGTTTTTT.

The chain links TRBV19 to TRBJ2-3; 7 bases align to TRBD1. Germline V gene lookup returns CDR1 LNHDA and CDR2 SQIVND (reference sequence). The CDR3 extends over 14 amino acids. V dropped 5 bases and J dropped 1; count of bases not matched to a gene: 3. The CDR3 reads CASSQTGGTDTQYF. As DNA, the CDR3 is TGTGCCAGTAGTCAAACAGGGGGCACAGATACGCAGTATTTT.

This clonotype turned up a few times. The V and J genes are TRBV7-3 and TRBJ1-1, with D hard to call. Trimming pared 5 bases from V and 0 bases from J, leaving 16 bases between. The CDR3 loop spans 16 amino acids. From germline, CDR1 is SGHTA and CDR2 FQGTGA. This CDR3 reads CASSRRSGRMNTEAFF. The CDR3 region has the DNA TGTGCCAGCAGCAGGAGGTCCGGACGGATGAACACTGAAGCTTTCTTT.

At least ten counts were recorded for this clonotype. The rearrangement links TRBV4-2 to TRBJ2-3; 11 positions match TRBD2. Trimming took 0 bases from V and 2 from J; bases not matched to a gene: 10. The CDR3 contains 19 residues. Germline V CDR1 and CDR2: LGHNA, YNFKEQ. The CDR3 loop is CASSQEGLLAGGITDTQYF. CDR3 nucleotide sequence: TGTGCCAGCAGCCAAGAGGGGTTGCTAGCGGGGGGCATCACAGATACGCAGTATTTT.

This clonotype was recorded many times. The rearrangement links TRBV7-6 to TRBJ1-3; the D is unclear. The CDR3 consists of 15 residues. The V gene lost 2 bases and the J gene lost 4 bases, with 12 bases spanning the gap. Germline CDR1 SGHVS, CDR2 FNYEAQ. The chain's CDR3 is CASSLMGSNGNTIYF. The CDR3 DNA sequence: TGTGCCAGCAGCTTAATGGGTTCTAACGGAAACACCATATATTTT.

This clonotype was counted only a few times. J is TRBJ2-6 and V is TRBV5-1; D ambiguous. Per the germline V gene, CDR1 is SGHRS and CDR2 is YFSETQ. The CDR3 contains 14 residues. Trimming removed 6 bases from V and 1 base from J, with 8 bases in between. The CDR3 sequence is CASKGLSGANVLTF. The CDR3 DNA sequence: TGCGCCAGCAAGGGCCTTTCTGGGGCCAACGTCCTGACTTTC.

This chain uses TRBV4-2 with TRBJ2-7; 9 bases align to TRBD2. The V and J ends lost 3 bases and 0 bases, in that order; junction bases with no gene match: 3. The CDR3 contains 15 residues. Germline CDR1 and CDR2: LGHNA and YNFKEQ. Here the CDR3 reads CASSQFSGSSYEQYF. CDR3 nucleotides: TGTGCCAGCAGCCAGTTTAGCGGGAGCTCCTACGAGCAGTACTTC.

This clonotype was picked up a small number of times. This chain joins TRBV7-3 and TRBJ2-7; 7 nucleotides line up with TRBD1. CDR3 length: 16 residues. Germline CDR1 reads SGHTA; CDR2 reads FQGTGA. The trim removed 5 bases at V and 4 bases at J, leaving 14 bases unmatched. CDR3 region: CASSPAPTGLGYEQYF. The DNA of the CDR3 is TGTGCCAGCAGCCCCGCTCCGACAGGGTTGGGGTACGAGCAGTACTTC.

This clonotype was seen repeatedly, ten times or more. The rearrangement uses TRBV11-2 and TRBJ2-3, with TRBD1 as a possible D gene (5 bases). Trimming removed 0 bases at V and 6 bases at J, with 16 bases between. This CDR3 comprises 16 residues. Germline CDR1 reads SGHAT; CDR2 reads FQNNGV. CDR3 amino acids: CASSLDRGHIGDTQYF. The CDR3 DNA sequence: TGTGCCAGCAGCTTAGATCGTGGACATATCGGGGATACGCAGTATTTT.

Comments on this clonotype: This may be a read error, as it is one base from a much larger clone. The V gene is TRBV6-2 or TRBV6-3, the J gene TRBJ2-5; 12 nucleotides agree with TRBD2. CDR1 MNHEY and CDR2 SVGEGT come from the germline V gene. V shed 5 bases and J 13 bases; nucleotides not matched to a gene: 14. The CDR3 runs to 15 residues. CDR3 in DNA: TGTGCCAGCAGTGGACTAGCGGGGTCGACGTCGTCCCTGTACTTC. As protein: CASSGLAGSTSSLYF.

The V and J genes are TRBV21-1 and TRBJ2-1; TRBD1 is taken as the D call from the table, unchecked against the DNA. TRBV21-1 represents a pseudogene. The length of the CDR3 is 15 residues. CDR3 coding DNA: TGTGCCAGCAGCAAACTAGGGACGCTACGGGATGAGCAGTTCTTC. Amino acid sequence: CASSKLGTLRDEQFF.

In the case of this clonotype: A much larger clone lies one base from this, so it may be a read error. This chain uses TRBV12-3 or TRBV12-4 with TRBJ2-6; D may be TRBD1 (6 bases). Trimming took off 6 bases at V and 0 bases at J, with 15 bases between the two ends. This CDR3 is 17 amino acids long. The CDR3 loop is CASSPGHMGSGANVLTF. The CDR3 DNA sequence: TGTGCCAGCAGCCCGGGACACATGGGCTCTGGGGCCAACGTCCTGACTTTC.

The J gene is TRBJ2-1, the V gene TRBV4-1; D not certain. The CDR3 covers 12 residues. Germline lookup yields CDR1 MGHRA and CDR2 YSYEKL. Deletions cut 4 bases from V and 6 bases from J, with 7 bases between. CDR3 protein: CASSLGANEQFF. The CDR3 nucleotides are TGCGCCAGCAGCCTAGGTGCCAATGAGCAGTTCTTC.

This clonotype occurred a few times. The chain recombines TRBV6-5 with TRBJ2-7, with 9 bases that match TRBD2. The CDR3 totals 15 residues. Germline CDR1 and CDR2: MNHEY and SVGAGI. V shed 10 bases, J shed 5 bases, and the junction held 15 bases outside the gene matches. The CDR3, as DNA: TGTGCCACCCAGGCGGGAGGGACTAGAACCAACGAGCAGTACTTC. Amino acids: CATQAGGTRTNEQYF.

This clonotype was seen repeatedly, ten times or more. This chain connects TRBV19 to TRBJ2-7; D is unresolved. The CDR3 runs to 13 residues. Germline lookup yields CDR1 LNHDA and CDR2 SQIVND (reference sequence). V was pared by 5 bases and J by 1 base, with 9 bases between. CDR3 sequence (DNA): TGTGCCAGTAGTGTTTCCTCGTCCTACGAGCAGTACTTC. This gives the protein CASSVSSSYEQYF.

This clonotype was recorded once. V is TRBV6-6 and J is TRBJ2-3; tentative D call: TRBD2 (5 bases). The CDR3 totals 14 residues. The germline CDR1 and CDR2 sequences are MNHNY and SVGAGI (reference sequence). Trimming stripped 8 bases from V and 5 bases from J, with 17 bases between. CDR3 nucleotide sequence: TGTGCCAGCTCACCGGGGTTGGGAAAAGATACGCAGTATTTT. Encoded protein: CASSPGLGKDTQYF.

This chain joins TRBV9 and TRBJ2-7; TRBD2 agrees at 9 bases. CDR3 size: 16 residues. CDR1 is SGDLS, CDR2 YYNGEE, per germline. The trim removed 4 bases at V and 4 bases at J, leaving 12 bases unmatched. This chain's CDR3 is CASSSHQGLAGYEQYF. The CDR3 DNA follows: TGTGCCAGCAGCTCTCATCAGGGGCTAGCGGGGTACGAGCAGTACTTC. Together with reference TRBV9 and TRBJ2-7, the CDR3 gives the full variable domain: DSGVTQTPKHLITATGQRVTLRCSPRSGDLSVYWYQQSLDQGLQFLIQYYNGEERAKGNILERFSAQQFPDLHSELNLSSLELGDSALYFCASSSHQGLAGYEQYFGPGTRLTVT.

This clonotype was recorded a few times. CDR3 protein: CASSYGTSVTTDTQYF. In nucleotides, the CDR3 is TGTGCCAGCAGTTACGGGACTAGCGTAACTACAGATACGCAGTATTTT. This chain uses TRBV6-2 or TRBV6-3 with TRBJ2-3, with TRBD2 matching 10 bases. The CDR3 is 16 amino acids. With V trimmed by 2 bases and J by 3 bases, 5 bases remained unmatched. CDR1 is MNHEY, CDR2 SVGEGT, per germline.

The chain uses TRBV7-9 and TRBJ2-2; 7 nucleotides align to TRBD2. The ends lost 7 bases at V and 2 bases at J; junction bases unmatched: 10. CDR1 is SEHNR and CDR2 is FQNEAQ in the germline V gene (reference sequence). This CDR3 has 16 amino acids. The CDR3 here is CASMGSAGVNTGELFF. CDR3 in DNA: TGTGCCAGCATGGGGAGTGCGGGGGTCAACACCGGGGAGCTGTTTTTT.